This record looks at one T cell receptor (beta chain) sequence and its context. Its antigen is as yet unknown. Trimming shortened V by 11 bases and J by 0 bases, and 18 bases separated the two germline ends. Germline V lookup: CDR1 MNHEY, CDR2 SVGAGI. The CDR3 loop spans 15 amino acids. The data originate from a study of chemoradiotherapy in HPV16-positive cancers. At the level of the study: Two HPV16-positive patients' cells yielded candidate HPV-specific clones and common motifs. Whole-study findings and limits: In HPV16-positive patients, HPV-responsive T-cell expansion tracked better recurrence-free survival.

Produced via immunoSEQ multiplex PCR; TCRdb's table is partial and in-frame only. The sample has about 7,800 clones; around three quarters are singletons. The receptor comes from a human donor with HPV-associated anogenital cancer. The chain carries TRBV6-5 and TRBJ2-3; D may be TRBD1 (6 bases). This sample was obtained from a patient who underwent chemoradiotherapy. The CDR3 is CACHRVGASTDTQYF. CDR3 nucleotide sequence: TGTGCCTGTCACAGGGTTGGGGCTAGCACAGATACGCAGTATTTT.